This record concerns one TCR beta chain sequence. Its specificity is unknown. This sample is drawn from a study of T cell responses to AZD1222 COVID-19 vaccine. Overall study: Researchers grouped second doses given at about 4 or about 12 weeks into one pool.

Germline V gene lookup returns CDR1 SGHKS and CDR2 YYEKEE (reference sequence). The CDR3 totals 15 residues. The V gene end was trimmed by 0 bases and the J gene end by 6 bases; junction bases not matched to a gene: 3. Study-level points and caveats: Elevations in Spike-specific TCR breadth and depth followed administration of two AZD1222 doses. With dominance at 160-218 and 743-854, vaccine-associated CD4 TCRs spanned spike.

The repertoire was sequenced with immunoSEQ multiplex PCR; TCRdb's copy has only in-frame clones and lacks some. The sample consists of over 150,000 clones, about 90% of them appearing once. The TCR comes from an adult in good health. This specimen was peripheral blood, taken on day 0 of AZD1222 vaccination. The chain combines TRBV5-5 with TRBJ2-3, with TRBD2 matching 11 bases. CDR3 sequence (DNA): TGTGCCAGCAGCTTGGTCCTAGCGGGAGGTGATACGCAGTATTTT. This gives the protein CASSLVLAGGDTQYF.